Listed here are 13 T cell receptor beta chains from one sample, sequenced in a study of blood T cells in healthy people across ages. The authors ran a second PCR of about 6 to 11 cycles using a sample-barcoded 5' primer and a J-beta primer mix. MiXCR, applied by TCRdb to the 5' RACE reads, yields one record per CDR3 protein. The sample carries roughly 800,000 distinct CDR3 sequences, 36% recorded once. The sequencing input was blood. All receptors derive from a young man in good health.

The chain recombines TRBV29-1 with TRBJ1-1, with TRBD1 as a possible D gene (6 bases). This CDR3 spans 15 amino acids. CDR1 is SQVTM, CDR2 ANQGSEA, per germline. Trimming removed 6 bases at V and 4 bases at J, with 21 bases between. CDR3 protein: CSVWLWGTGFTEAFF. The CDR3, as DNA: TGCAGCGTATGGCTCTGGGGAACAGGGTTCACTGAAGCTTTCTTT.

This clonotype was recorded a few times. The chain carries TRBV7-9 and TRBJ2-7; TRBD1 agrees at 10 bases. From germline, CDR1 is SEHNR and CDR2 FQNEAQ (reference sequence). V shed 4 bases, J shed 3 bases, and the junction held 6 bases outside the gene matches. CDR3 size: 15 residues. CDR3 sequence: CASSYRGTGVYEQYF. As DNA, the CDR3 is TGTGCCAGCAGCTACCGCGGGACAGGGGTCTACGAGCAGTACTTC.

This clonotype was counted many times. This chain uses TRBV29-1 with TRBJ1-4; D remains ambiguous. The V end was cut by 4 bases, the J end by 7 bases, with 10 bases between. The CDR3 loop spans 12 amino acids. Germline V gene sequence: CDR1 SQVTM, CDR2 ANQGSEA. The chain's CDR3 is CSVGVGGEKLFF. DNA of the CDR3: TGCAGCGTTGGCGTTGGTGGTGAAAAACTGTTTTTT.

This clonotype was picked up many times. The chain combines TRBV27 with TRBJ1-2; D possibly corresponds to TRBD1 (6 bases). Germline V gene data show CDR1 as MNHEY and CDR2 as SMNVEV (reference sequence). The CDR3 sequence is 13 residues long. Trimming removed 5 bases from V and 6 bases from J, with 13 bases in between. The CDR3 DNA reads TGTGCCAGCAGTCCCGGGGGGCCACATGGCTACACCTTC. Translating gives CASSPGGPHGYTF.

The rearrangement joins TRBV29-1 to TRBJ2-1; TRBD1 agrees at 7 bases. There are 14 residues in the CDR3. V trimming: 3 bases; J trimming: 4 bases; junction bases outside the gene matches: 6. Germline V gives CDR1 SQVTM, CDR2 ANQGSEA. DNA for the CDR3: TGCAGCGTTGACGCGACAGGGAAATACAATGAGCAGTTCTTC. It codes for CSVDATGKYNEQFF.

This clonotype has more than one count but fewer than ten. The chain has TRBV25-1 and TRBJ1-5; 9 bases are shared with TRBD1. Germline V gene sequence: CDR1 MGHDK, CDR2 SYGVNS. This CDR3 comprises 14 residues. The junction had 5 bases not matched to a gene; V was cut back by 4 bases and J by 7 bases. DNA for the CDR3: TGTGCCAGCAGTGCACAGGGGGCGAGGCAGCCCCAGCATTTT. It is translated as CASSAQGARQPQHF.

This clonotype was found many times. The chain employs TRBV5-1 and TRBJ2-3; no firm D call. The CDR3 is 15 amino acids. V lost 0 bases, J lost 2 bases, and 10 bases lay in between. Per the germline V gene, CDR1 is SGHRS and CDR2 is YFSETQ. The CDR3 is CASSLDSSNTDTQYF. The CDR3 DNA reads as TGCGCCAGCAGCTTGGATTCTTCGAACACAGATACGCAGTATTTT.

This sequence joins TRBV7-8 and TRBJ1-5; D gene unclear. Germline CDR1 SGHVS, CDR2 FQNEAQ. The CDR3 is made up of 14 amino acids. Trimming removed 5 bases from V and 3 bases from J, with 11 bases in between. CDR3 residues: CASSPADHNQPQHF. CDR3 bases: TGTGCCAGCAGCCCTGCGGACCACAATCAGCCCCAGCATTTT.

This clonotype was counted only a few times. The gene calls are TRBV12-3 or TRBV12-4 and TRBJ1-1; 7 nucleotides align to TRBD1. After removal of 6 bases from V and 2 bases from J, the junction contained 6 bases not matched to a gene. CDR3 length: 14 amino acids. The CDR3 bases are TGTGCCAGCAGACCGAGACAGGGTAACACTGAAGCTTTCTTT. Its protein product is CASRPRQGNTEAFF.

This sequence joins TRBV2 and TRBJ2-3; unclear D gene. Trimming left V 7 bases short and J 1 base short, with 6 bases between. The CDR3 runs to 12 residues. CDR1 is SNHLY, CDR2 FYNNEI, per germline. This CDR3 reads CASTWGTDTQYF. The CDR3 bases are TGTGCCAGCACATGGGGCACAGATACGCAGTATTTT.

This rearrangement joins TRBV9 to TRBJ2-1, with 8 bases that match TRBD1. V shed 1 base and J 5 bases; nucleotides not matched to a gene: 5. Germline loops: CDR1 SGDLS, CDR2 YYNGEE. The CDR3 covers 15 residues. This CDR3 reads CASSVQGAGNNEQFF. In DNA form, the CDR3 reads TGTGCCAGCAGCGTACAGGGGGCGGGTAACAATGAGCAGTTCTTC.

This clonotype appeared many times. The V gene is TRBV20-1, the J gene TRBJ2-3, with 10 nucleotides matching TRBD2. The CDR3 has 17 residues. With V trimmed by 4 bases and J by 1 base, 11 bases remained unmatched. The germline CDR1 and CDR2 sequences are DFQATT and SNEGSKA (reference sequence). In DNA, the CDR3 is TGCAGTGCTACTGGGACTAGCGCGGGATTGGGCACAGATACGCAGTATTTT. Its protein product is CSATGTSAGLGTDTQYF.

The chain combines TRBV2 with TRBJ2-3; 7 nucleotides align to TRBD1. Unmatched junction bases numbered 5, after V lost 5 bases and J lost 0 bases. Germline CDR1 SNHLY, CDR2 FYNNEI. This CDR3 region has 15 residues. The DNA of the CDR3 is TGTGCCAGCAGTCAGGGACAGACCAGCACAGATACGCAGTATTTT. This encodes CASSQGQTSTDTQYF.